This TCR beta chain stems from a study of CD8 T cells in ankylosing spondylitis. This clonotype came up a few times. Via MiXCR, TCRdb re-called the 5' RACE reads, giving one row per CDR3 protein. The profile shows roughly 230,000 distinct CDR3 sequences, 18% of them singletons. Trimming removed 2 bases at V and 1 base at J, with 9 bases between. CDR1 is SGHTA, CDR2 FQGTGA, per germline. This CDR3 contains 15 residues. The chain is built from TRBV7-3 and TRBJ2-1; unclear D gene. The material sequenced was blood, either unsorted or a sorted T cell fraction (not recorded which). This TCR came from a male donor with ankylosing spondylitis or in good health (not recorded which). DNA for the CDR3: TGTGCCAGCAGCTTAGTTCTAACATCCTACAATGAGCAGTTCTTC. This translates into CASSLVLTSYNEQFF.